There are a few counts of the clone carrying this TCR beta chain. These data originate in a study of cytomegalovirus exposure and HLA in healthy donors. The PCR ran on 60 Vbeta and 13 Jbeta primers. Using immunoSEQ multiplex PCR, the repertoire was profiled, and TCRdb retains in-frame clones only, with some absent. The sample holds 150,000 to 250,000 clones, 75% to 85% seen once. Germline V gene lookup returns CDR1 SEHNR and CDR2 FQNEAQ (reference sequence). V shed 1 base, J shed 6 bases, and the junction held 11 bases outside the gene matches. The CDR3 has 18 residues. The chain recombines TRBV7-9 with TRBJ1-5, with 11 bases that match TRBD1. The sample comprised PBMCs. The TCR sequence derives from a woman aged 45-65 years in good health and CMV-seronegative. The DNA for the CDR3 is TGTGCCAGCAGCTTAGATCTAGGTGGACAGGGGGCCGTTCAGCCCCAGCATTTT. As protein: CASSLDLGGQGAVQPQHF.